This entry features one T cell receptor beta chain sequence. Its target antigen remains unknown. No base quality values were provided; no much bigger clone lies one nucleotide off. This sample was included in a study of cytomegalovirus exposure and HLA in healthy donors (dated by TCRdb to the late 2010s). About the full investigation: According to an earlier analysis of 550 to 750 of the donors, 150 million to 200 million T cells yielded 120 million or so unique TCR beta sequences and 250 to 350 Gb of sequence data. An early release that covered roughly 600 HLA-typed donors contained approximately 300 gigabases of sequencing data and roughly 84 million unique TCR sequences. The genetic ancestry cluster associated with self-reported Caucasian donors included roughly four fifths of the 398 genotyped donors. The aim of the study was to test whether cataloging public T cell receptors could identify signatures of past pathogen exposure. The study used immunosequencing to profile the T cell repertoires of approximately 690 subjects and linked those repertoires to cytomegalovirus serostatus. In addition to the first cohort of 666 subjects, a separate validation cohort of 100 to 150 different subjects was used. The study combined high-throughput TCR immunosequencing, statistical association of individual TCRs with disease status, and machine learning to predict cytomegalovirus infection status. A later analysis re-examined previously published TCR beta repertoires from just over 650 donors and added high-resolution HLA genotyping to investigate patterns of TCR occurrence. Rather than using new phenotypic data, the later analysis identified candidate immune exposures from TCR beta sequences and from how often those sequences occurred across donors. In an earlier analysis of roughly 600 of the donors, high-throughput TCR beta sequencing was used to judge whether each TCR beta V gene segment behaved as functional or pseudogenic. Donor age, sex, ethnicity and CMV serostatus were compiled alongside the repertoire data. In a later genetic analysis, genome-wide SNP genotypes for about 55% of the 666 donors were used, and that subset was treated as a discovery cohort. Every discovery cohort repertoire had been produced on one sequencing platform. HLA typing included class I and class II loci at four-digit resolution. The number of donors typed differed by locus, with 629-630 for A, B, C, DRB1 and DQB1, around 500 for DQA1, 600 to 610 for DPA1, and some 440 for DPB1. Several DR-DQ haplotypes were treated as single units for association and clustering because of strong linkage in the cohort. Among about 360 genotyped donors of the cohort, an average of approximately 240,000 unique TCR beta nucleotide sequences were sequenced per donor, roughly a sixth of them non-productive.

The CDR3 runs 15 amino acids, cysteine and valine included. Only the CDR3 part of the read is kept: 45 bases, read in frame from the first base. CDR1 KGHSH and CDR2 LQKENI were looked up in the germline V gene. V is clipped by 6 bases and J by 3 bases, and the sequence between their germline boundaries is 18 bases long. Broader findings and caveats from the paper: In this cohort, only TCR beta chains were sequenced, and detectable features were limited by the absence of alpha or paired-chain data. In a later analysis, HLA-associated TCR beta chains were found to be more clonally expanded and to have lower generation probabilities than equally common non-associated chains. HLA typing was unavailable for some donors at each locus, so association tests used only the typed subset. When HLA alleles, especially DR and DQ, strongly co-occurred, TCR associations were difficult to assign to individual alleles. V-gene and J-gene trimming of TCR beta chains was associated with a missense DCLRE1C variant in a later genetic analysis, and the association was replicated in an independent cohort. Specific HLA alleles were associated with over 15,000 TCR beta sequences at a false discovery rate of 0.05 in a later analysis. In the study, approximately 160 TCR beta chains were listed as associated with cytomegalovirus. In a later genetic analysis, fewer N-insertions in productive TCRs were reported among donors in an Asian-associated ancestry cluster than the approximately 710-donor mean. Most TCR sequences were seen in very few donors, while some public TCRs were found in many individuals. A group of highly shared sequence variants was considered likely to be a technical artifact of the sequencing pipeline. Immune exposure information for the cohort was limited to CMV serostatus. An earlier analysis of around 500 of the donors showed that most TCR beta V segments appeared in productive rearrangements either about 87% or about 30% of the time, which broadly matched IMGT annotations. The authors suggested that the approach could potentially be extended to other disease states and immunological phenotypes. A later analysis found that most CMV-associated TCR beta chains appeared HLA-restricted, with HLA associations seemingly driven largely by CMV exposure. A further reported finding was that TCR beta sequences accurately predicted the HLA-A and HLA-B alleles for most subjects in the first cohort. In a later analysis, several top co-occurrence clusters were reported to appear linked to parvovirus B19, influenza, CMV and Epstein-Barr virus. A few of the identified cytomegalovirus-associated TCR beta chains were confirmed in vitro to be specific for cytomegalovirus antigens. Roughly uniform sequencing depth across donors was assumed in presence/absence analyses, although this assumption may not hold. In a later analysis, the rate of TCR association differed among HLA loci, with DRB1 alleles having the most associated TCRs and HLA-C alleles having the fewest. Correlated functional status among segregating V segments might be attributable to linkage disequilibrium, but an unknown experimental factor could not be ruled out. The classifier was reported to diagnose cytomegalovirus status with high specificity and sensitivity in both the original cohort and the validation cohort. Because counts were too low, 15 to 20 rarely observed V segments, including chromosome 9 orphons, were excluded from the earlier analysis of under 650 of the donors. Some IMGT-functional V segments, including TRBV6-2 and TRBV6-3, could not be told apart with the 87-base-pair reads, so those segments were excluded.

The cohort consisted of approximately 670 healthy bone marrow donors. All cohort members were sampled while nominally healthy, although unrecorded immune exposures were likely present. The donor tested CMV seropositive and was one of the 289 seropositive cohort members. A peripheral blood sample was provided by each donor, and peripheral blood mononuclear cells were used for TCR beta sequencing. The Qiagen DNeasy Blood Extraction Kit was used to extract genomic DNA from the blood cell samples. Library preparation was by the immunoSEQ multiplex PCR assay. The multiplex PCR relied on a mix of 60 forward primers for TCR Vbeta segments and 13 reverse primers for TCR Jbeta segments. Amplification of the CDR3 region of rearranged TCR beta genes was performed with a multiplex PCR assay on genomic DNA. Amplified TCR beta libraries were sequenced as 87-base-pair reads on the Illumina HiSeq System. For the original study's pipeline: A later analysis tallied around 87 million unique TCR beta chains across the 700 or so repertoires, and around 10 million of those chains were shared by two or more donors. Raw reads were error-corrected and collapsed into unique sequences with a nearest-neighbor algorithm that merged closely related sequences to remove PCR and sequencing errors. Alignment of CDR3 sequences to IMGT reference sequences was used to assign V, D and J gene segments. For a sequence to be retained, a match of at least six nucleotides to both a V gene segment and a J gene segment was required. A rearrangement was called productive if the CDR3 had no stop codons and remained in frame with V and J, and every other rearrangement was called non-productive. Following IMGT convention, CDR3 was defined as the stretch from the second conserved V-encoded cysteine up to the conserved J-encoded phenylalanine. Sequences without an unambiguous match to a single V gene segment were excluded from the earlier analysis of a few hundred of the donors. In an earlier analysis of approximately 590 of the donors, a V segment was called functional when productive rearrangements were above 56.7%, and segregating when the standard deviation between donors exceeded 5%. To diagnose cytomegalovirus status from the catalog of TCR beta chain sequences, a statistical classification framework was built. In a later analysis, V and J genes were assigned by comparing TCR nucleotide sequences against IMGT/GENE-DB human TR gene sequences. Using the TCRdist pipeline, a later analysis assigned CDR3 sequences along with most-parsimonious VDJ recombination scenarios. In a later analysis, each TCR beta chain was defined by its CDR3 amino acid sequence together with its V-gene family, and reads lacking a unique V-gene family were excluded. As a way to deal with suspected cross-contamination and a sequencing artifact, a later analysis dropped roughly 620 nucleotide sequences that were highly shared and had low generation probability. In a later analysis, a clonal expansion index was calculated for each public chain from normalized within-repertoire ranks of inferred template counts. In a later analysis, generation probabilities were computed with a VDJ recombination model fitted to out-of-frame rearrangements, and the resulting probabilities were checked against IGoR. In a later analysis, hypergeometric tests were used to score TCR-TCR, TCR-HLA and TCR-CMV co-occurrence, with a repertoire-size bias correction applied to TCR pairs. A later analysis estimated false discovery rates by permuting HLA or CMV assignments 20 times. In a later analysis, co-occurring TCRs were grouped using DBSCAN, and TCRdist sequence similarity was added for clustering within HLA-allele-positive subsets. Co-occurrence clustering excluded repertoires with fewer than 30,000 or more than 120,000 public chains, plus five with anomalous nucleotide sharing. Sourced from immuneACCESS, this table was stored by TCRdb with only in-frame sequences that have V and J called. A share of the clones is absent; for the studies checked, an unresolved V gene accounts for under half, and the remainder has no known explanation. V, J and clone size were drawn from that table, and D and trimming were deduced from the DNA. This sample is represented by 100,000 to 120,000 clones; about 64% of them were singletons. The ten largest clonotypes hold roughly 8.3% of the sample.

The V and J segments used are TRBV18 and TRBJ2-7, and perhaps TRBD2 as D gene, on 5 matching bases. This TCR came from a man younger than 35 in good health and CMV-seropositive. Sequencing was carried out using PBMCs. Read as DNA, the sequence is TGTGCCAGCTCTCGACCCTGGCCAGACTACTACGAGCAGTACGTC. It codes for CASSRPWPDYYEQYV.